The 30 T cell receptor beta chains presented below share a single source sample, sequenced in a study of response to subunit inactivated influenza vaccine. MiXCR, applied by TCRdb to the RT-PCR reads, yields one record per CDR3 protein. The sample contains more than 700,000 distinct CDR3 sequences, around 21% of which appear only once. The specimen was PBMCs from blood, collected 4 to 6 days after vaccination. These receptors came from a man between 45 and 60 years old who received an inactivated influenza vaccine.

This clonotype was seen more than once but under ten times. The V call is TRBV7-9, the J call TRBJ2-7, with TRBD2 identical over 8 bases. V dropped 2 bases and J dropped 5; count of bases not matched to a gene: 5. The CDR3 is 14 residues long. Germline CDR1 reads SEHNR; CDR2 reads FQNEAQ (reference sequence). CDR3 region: CASSLRLAMHEQYF. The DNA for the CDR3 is TGTGCCAGCAGCTTAAGACTAGCGATGCACGAGCAGTACTTC.

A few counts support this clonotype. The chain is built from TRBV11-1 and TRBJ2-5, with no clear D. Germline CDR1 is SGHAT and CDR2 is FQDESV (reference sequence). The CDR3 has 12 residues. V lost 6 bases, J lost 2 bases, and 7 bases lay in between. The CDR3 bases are TGTGCCAGCAGGGGGATGCAAGAGACCCAGTACTTC. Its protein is CASRGMQETQYF. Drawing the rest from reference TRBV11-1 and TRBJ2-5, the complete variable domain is EAEVAQSPRYKITEKSQAVAFWCDPISGHATLYWYRQILGQGPELLVQFQDESVVDDSQLPKDRFSAERLKGVDSTLKIQPAELGDSAMYLCASRGMQETQYFGPGTRLLVL.

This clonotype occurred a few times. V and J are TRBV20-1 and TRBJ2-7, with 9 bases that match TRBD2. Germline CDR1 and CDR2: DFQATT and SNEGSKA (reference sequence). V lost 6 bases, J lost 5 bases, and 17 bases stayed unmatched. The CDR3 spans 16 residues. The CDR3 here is CSAPGAGGLVYDEQYF. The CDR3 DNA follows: TGCAGTGCCCCGGGCGCGGGGGGGTTAGTATACGACGAGCAGTACTTC.

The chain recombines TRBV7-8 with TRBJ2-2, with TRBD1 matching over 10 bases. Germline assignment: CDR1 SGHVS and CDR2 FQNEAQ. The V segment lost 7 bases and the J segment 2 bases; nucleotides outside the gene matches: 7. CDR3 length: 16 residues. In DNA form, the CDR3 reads TGTGCCAGCACCCGAGACAGGGGGCTCAACACCGGGGAGCTGTTTTTT. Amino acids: CASTRDRGLNTGELFF.

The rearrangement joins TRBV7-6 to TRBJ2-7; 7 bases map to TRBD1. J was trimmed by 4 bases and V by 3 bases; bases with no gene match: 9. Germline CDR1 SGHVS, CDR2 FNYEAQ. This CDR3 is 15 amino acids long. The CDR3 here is CASSFKPGTDYEQYF. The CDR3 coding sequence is TGTGCCAGCAGCTTCAAGCCCGGGACAGATTACGAGCAGTACTTC.

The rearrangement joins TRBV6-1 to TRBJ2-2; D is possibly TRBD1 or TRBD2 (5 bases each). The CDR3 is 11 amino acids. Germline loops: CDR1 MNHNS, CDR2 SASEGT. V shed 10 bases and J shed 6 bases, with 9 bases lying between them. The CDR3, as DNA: TGTGCCACCAGGGAGTCCGGGGAGCTGTTTTTT. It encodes CATRESGELFF.

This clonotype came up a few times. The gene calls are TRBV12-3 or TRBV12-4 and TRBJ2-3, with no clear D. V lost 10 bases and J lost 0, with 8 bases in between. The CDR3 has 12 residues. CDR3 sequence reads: CATLPSTDTQYF. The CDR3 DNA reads TGTGCCACCCTTCCGAGCACAGATACGCAGTATTTT.

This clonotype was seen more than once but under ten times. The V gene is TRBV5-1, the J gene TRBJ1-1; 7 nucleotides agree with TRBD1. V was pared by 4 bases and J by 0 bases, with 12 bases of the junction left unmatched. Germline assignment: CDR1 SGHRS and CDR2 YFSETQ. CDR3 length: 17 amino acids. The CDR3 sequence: CASSPQGPGFMNTEAFF. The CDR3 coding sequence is TGCGCCAGCAGCCCACAGGGGCCCGGATTCATGAACACTGAAGCTTTCTTT.

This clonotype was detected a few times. The CDR3 DNA reads as TGTGCCAGCAGCCTTACCGGGACAGGCGGGGAGCTGTTTTTT. Its protein product is CASSLTGTGGELFF. The gene calls are TRBV3-1 and TRBJ2-2, with TRBD1 matching over 8 bases. Losses at the gene ends were 4 bases for V and 7 bases for J; bases not matched to a gene: 5. The CDR3 runs 14 residues. Per germline, CDR1 LGHDT and CDR2 YNNKEL (reference sequence).

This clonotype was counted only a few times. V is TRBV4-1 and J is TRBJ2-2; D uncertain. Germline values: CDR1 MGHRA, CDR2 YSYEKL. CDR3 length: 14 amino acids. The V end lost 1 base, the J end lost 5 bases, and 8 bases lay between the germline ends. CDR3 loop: CASSQVIRTGELFF. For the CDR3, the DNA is TGCGCCAGCAGCCAAGTTATACGGACCGGGGAGCTGTTTTTT.

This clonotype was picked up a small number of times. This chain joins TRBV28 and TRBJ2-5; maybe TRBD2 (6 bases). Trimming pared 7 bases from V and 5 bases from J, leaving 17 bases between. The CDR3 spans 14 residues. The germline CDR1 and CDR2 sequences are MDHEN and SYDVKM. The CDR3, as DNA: TGTGCCAGCACCGGAGGAGGGGCGGGGGAGACCCAGTACTTC. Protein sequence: CASTGGGAGETQYF.

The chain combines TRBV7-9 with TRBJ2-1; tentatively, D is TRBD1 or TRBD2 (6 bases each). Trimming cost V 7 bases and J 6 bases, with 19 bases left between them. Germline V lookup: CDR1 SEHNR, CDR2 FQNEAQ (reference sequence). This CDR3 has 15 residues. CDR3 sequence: CASTLQEGGGNEQFF. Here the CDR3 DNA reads TGTGCCAGCACCCTACAGGAGGGGGGCGGCAATGAGCAGTTCTTC.

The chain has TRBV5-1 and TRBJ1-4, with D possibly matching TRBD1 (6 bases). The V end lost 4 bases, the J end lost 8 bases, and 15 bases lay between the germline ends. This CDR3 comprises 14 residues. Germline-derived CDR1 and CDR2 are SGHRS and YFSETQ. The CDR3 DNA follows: TGCGCCAGCAGCCCTCCAGGGGCGAGGGAAAAACTGTTTTTT. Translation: CASSPPGAREKLFF.

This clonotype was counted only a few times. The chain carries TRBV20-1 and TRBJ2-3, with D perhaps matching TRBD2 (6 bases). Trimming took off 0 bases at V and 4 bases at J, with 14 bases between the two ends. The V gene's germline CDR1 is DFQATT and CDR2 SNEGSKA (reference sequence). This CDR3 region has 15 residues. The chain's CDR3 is CSARELISGADTQYF. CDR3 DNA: TGCAGTGCTAGAGAGTTAATCTCGGGGGCAGATACGCAGTATTTT.

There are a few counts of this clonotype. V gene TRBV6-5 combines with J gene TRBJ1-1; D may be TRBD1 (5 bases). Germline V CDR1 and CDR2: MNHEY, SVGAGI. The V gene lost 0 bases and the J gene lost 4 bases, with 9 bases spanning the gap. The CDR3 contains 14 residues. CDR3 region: CASSYSLGVTEAFF. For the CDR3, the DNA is TGTGCCAGCAGTTACTCGTTAGGGGTCACTGAAGCTTTCTTT.

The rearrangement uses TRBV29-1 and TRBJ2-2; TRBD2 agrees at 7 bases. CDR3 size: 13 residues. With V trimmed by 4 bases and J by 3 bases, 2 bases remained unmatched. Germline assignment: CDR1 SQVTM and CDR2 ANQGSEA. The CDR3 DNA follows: TGCAGCGTTGGGACTAGATACACCGGGGAGCTGTTTTTT. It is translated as CSVGTRYTGELFF.

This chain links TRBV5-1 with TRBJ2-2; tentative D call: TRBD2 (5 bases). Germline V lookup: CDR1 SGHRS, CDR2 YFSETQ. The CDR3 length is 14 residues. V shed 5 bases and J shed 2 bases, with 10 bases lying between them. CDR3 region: CASRRLSNTGELFF. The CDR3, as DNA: TGCGCCAGCAGAAGACTATCAAACACCGGGGAGCTGTTTTTT.

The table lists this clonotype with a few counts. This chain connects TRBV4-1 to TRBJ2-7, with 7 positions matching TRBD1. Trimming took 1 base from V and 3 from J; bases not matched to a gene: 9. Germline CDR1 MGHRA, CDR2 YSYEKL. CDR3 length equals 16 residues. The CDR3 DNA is TGCGCCAGCAGCCAAGCGGCTCTAGGGGGCCTCTACGAGCAGTACTTC. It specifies CASSQAALGGLYEQYF.

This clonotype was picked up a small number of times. CDR3 sequence reads: CASSYSFTLRYEQYF. The CDR3 coding sequence is TGTGCCAGCAGTTACTCTTTCACTTTACGCTACGAGCAGTACTTC. This chain uses TRBV6-5 with TRBJ2-7; D is undetermined. Trimming shortened V by 0 bases and J by 3 bases, and 12 bases separated the two germline ends. Germline-derived CDR1 and CDR2 are MNHEY and SVGAGI. The CDR3 runs to 15 residues.

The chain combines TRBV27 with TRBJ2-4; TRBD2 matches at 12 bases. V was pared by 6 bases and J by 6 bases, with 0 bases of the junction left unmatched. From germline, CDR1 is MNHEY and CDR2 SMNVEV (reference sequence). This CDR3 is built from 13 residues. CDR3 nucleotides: TGTGCCAGCAGGACTAGCGGGGGAAACATTCAGTACTTC. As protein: CASRTSGGNIQYF.

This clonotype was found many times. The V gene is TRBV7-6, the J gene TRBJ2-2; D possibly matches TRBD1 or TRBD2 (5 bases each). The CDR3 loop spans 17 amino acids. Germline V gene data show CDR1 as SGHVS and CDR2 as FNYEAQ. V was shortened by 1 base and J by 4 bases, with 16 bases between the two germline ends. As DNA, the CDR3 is TGTGCCAGCAGCTTAGAGTTCGGGGCGTTAAGCACCGGGGAGCTGTTTTTT. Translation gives CASSLEFGALSTGELFF. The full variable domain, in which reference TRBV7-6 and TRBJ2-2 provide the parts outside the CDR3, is GAGVSQSPRYKVTKRGQDVALRCDPISGHVSLYWYRQALGQGPEFLTYFNYEAQQDKSGLPNDRFSAERPEGSISTLTIQRTEQRDSAMYRCASSLEFGALSTGELFFGEGSRLTVL.

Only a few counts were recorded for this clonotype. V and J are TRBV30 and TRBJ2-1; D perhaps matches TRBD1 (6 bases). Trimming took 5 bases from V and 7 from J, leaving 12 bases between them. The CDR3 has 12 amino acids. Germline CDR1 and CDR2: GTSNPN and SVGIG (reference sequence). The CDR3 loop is CAWETGLNEQFF. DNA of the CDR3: TGTGCCTGGGAGACAGGTTTAAATGAGCAGTTCTTC.

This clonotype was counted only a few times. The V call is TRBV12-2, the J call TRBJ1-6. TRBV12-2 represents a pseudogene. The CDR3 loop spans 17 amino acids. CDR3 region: CASRFNAAEGNNSPLHF. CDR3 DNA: TGTGCAAGTCGCTTTAATGCCGCGGAGGGCAATAATTCACCCCTCCACTTT.

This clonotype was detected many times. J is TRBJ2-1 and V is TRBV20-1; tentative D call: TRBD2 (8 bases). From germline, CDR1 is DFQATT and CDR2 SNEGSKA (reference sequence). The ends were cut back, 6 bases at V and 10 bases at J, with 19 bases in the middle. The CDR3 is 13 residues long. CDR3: CSAREGAADEQFF. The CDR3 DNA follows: TGCAGTGCCCGGGAGGGGGCCGCGGACGAGCAGTTCTTC.

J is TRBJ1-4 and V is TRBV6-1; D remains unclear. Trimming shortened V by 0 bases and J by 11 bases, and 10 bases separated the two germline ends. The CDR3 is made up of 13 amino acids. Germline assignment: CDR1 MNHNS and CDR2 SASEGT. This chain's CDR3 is CASSEATGLKLFF. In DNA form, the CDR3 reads TGTGCCAGCAGTGAAGCGACCGGGCTGAAACTGTTTTTT.

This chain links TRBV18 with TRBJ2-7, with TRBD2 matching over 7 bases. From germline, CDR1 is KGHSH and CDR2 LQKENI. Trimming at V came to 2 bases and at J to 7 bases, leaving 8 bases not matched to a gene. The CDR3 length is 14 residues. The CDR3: CASSPSSGKEEQYF. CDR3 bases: TGTGCCAGCTCACCATCCAGCGGGAAGGAAGAGCAGTACTTC. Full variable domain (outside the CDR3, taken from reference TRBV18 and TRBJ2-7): NAGVMQNPRHLVRRRGQEARLRCSPMKGHSHVYWYRQLPEEGLKFMVYLQKENIIDESGMPKERFSAEFPKEGPSILRIQQVVRGDSAAYFCASSPSSGKEEQYFGPGTRLTVT.

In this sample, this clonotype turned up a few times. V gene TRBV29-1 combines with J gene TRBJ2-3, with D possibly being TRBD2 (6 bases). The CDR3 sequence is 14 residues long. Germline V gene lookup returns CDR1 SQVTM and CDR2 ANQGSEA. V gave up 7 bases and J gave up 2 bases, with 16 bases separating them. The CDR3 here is CSGSYAGSTDTQYF. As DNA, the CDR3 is TGCAGCGGAAGCTATGCGGGATCCACAGATACGCAGTATTTT.

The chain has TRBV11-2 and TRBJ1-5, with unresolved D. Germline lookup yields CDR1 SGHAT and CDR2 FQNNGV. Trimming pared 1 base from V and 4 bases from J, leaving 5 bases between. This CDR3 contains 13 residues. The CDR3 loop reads CASSLVENQPQHF. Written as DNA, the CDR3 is TGTGCCAGCAGCTTAGTGGAAAATCAGCCCCAGCATTTT.

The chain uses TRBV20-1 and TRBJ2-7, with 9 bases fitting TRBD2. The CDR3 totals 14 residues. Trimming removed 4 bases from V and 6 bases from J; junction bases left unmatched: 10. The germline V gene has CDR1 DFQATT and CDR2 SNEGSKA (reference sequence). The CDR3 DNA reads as TGCAGTGCTAACTTCCCTAGCGGGAATGCCGAGCAGTACTTC. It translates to CSANFPSGNAEQYF.

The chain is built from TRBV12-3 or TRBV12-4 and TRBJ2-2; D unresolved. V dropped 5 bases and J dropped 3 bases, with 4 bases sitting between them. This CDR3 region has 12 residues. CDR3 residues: CASSQDTGELFF. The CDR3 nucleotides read TGTGCCAGCAGTCAGGACACCGGGGAGCTGTTTTTT.